The 28 T cell receptor beta chains given below trace back to one sample, sequenced in a study of CD8 T cells in ankylosing spondylitis. Each CDR3 protein is one row after TCRdb ran MiXCR on the 5' RACE reads. The data hold a few hundred thousand distinct CDR3 sequences, with 15% to 20% observed a single time. Study-wide results and caveats: For ankylosing spondylitis blood, a TCR beta motif of several highly homologous variants appeared characteristic.

No cognate antigen is known for these TCRs. Material: blood, either unsorted or a sorted T cell fraction (not recorded which). The receptors shown here come from a male donor with ankylosing spondylitis.

This clonotype occurred a few times. The chain is built from TRBV10-2 and TRBJ1-5, with 12 bases aligning to TRBD1. With 3 bases clipped from V and 7 bases from J, the junction kept 13 bases outside the gene matches. CDR1 WSHSY and CDR2 SAAADI come from the germline V gene. The CDR3 loop spans 18 amino acids. CDR3 sequence (DNA): TGCGCCAGCAGTGAACCCTCGCGGGGACAGGGGGCTCGGCAGCCCCAGCATTTT. It is translated as CASSEPSRGQGARQPQHF.

The chain recombines TRBV20-1 with TRBJ2-7, with 8 bases aligning to TRBD1. The CDR3 runs 15 residues. Trimming cost V 0 bases and J 1 base; bases outside gene matches: 5. Germline V gene sequence: CDR1 DFQATT, CDR2 SNEGSKA (reference sequence). The chain's CDR3 is CSARDLDRGSYEQYF. Written as DNA, the CDR3 is TGCAGTGCTAGAGATCTAGACAGGGGTTCCTACGAGCAGTACTTC.

This chain joins TRBV4-2 and TRBJ2-3, with TRBD2 matching over 10 bases. CDR3 size: 14 residues. CDR1 LGHNA and CDR2 YNFKEQ come from the germline V gene. V lost 3 bases, J lost 9 bases, and 6 bases stayed unmatched. The CDR3 region is CASSHASGRETQYF. The DNA of the CDR3 is TGTGCCAGCAGCCATGCTAGCGGGAGAGAGACGCAGTATTTT.

This clonotype was picked up a small number of times. The genes are TRBV12-3 or TRBV12-4 and TRBJ2-5, with no clear D. Between the trimmed V and J ends, which lost 6 bases and 9 bases, there was a span of 17 bases. This CDR3 region has 13 residues. The CDR3 is CASSRASTRAQYF. Written as DNA, the CDR3 is TGTGCCAGCAGCCGTGCCTCCACCCGGGCCCAGTACTTC.

This chain links TRBV27 with TRBJ2-4; 9 nucleotides line up with TRBD1. This CDR3 has 13 amino acids. V shed 5 bases and J 7 bases; nucleotides not matched to a gene: 3. Germline CDR1 and CDR2: MNHEY and SMNVEV (reference sequence). CDR3 loop: CASSQDRGNIQYF. DNA for the CDR3: TGTGCCAGCAGTCAGGACAGGGGTAACATTCAGTACTTC.

The CDR3 spells CASSRTSLHEQFF. For the CDR3, the DNA is TGTGCCAGCAGTAGAACTAGTCTCCATGAGCAGTTCTTC. This chain joins TRBV12-3 or TRBV12-4 and TRBJ2-1; D may be TRBD2 (5 bases). The CDR3 has 13 residues. Between the trimmed V and J ends, which lost 5 bases and 8 bases, there was a span of 13 bases.

The CDR3 DNA follows: TGTGCCAGCAGCCCCCAACCGGGACAGGGGAAGTTAGAGGCTTTCTTT. Residues: CASSPQPGQGKLEAFF. The V gene is TRBV7-9, the J gene TRBJ1-1, with 10 bases aligning to TRBD1. The length of the CDR3 is 16 residues. The germline V gene encodes CDR1 SEHNR and CDR2 FQNEAQ (reference sequence). The V and J ends lost 5 bases and 11 bases, in that order; junction bases with no gene match: 17.

This clonotype was counted only a few times. The chain recombines TRBV28 with TRBJ2-7; the match to TRBD2 covers 8 bases. The ends lost 3 bases at V and 6 bases at J; junction bases unmatched: 4. The CDR3 length is 13 residues. Germline loops: CDR1 MDHEN, CDR2 SYDVKM. The CDR3 sequence is CASSLGTRGEQYF. Here the CDR3 DNA reads TGTGCCAGCAGTTTGGGGACTAGGGGCGAGCAGTACTTC.

The genes are TRBV20-1 and TRBJ2-1; the D is unclear. V was shortened by 3 bases and J by 2 bases, with 8 bases between the two germline ends. CDR1 is DFQATT and CDR2 is SNEGSKA in the germline V gene (reference sequence). The CDR3 sequence is 13 residues long. This chain's CDR3 is CSASVAPYNEQFF. The CDR3 nucleotides are TGCAGTGCTAGTGTGGCGCCCTACAATGAGCAGTTCTTC.

This clonotype appeared a few times. The J gene is TRBJ2-7, the V gene TRBV11-2; D ambiguous. The CDR3 has 15 residues. Germline CDR1 and CDR2: SGHAT and FQNNGV. Trimming cost V 7 bases and J 2 bases, with 18 bases left between them. This chain's CDR3 is CASTSPDTGTYEQYF. For the CDR3, the DNA is TGTGCCAGCACTTCCCCCGACACCGGAACCTACGAGCAGTACTTC. Full variable domain (rest looked up from reference TRBV11-2 and TRBJ2-7): EAGVAQSPRYKIIEKRQSVAFWCNPISGHATLYWYQQILGQGPKLLIQFQNNGVVDDSQLPKDRFSAERLKGVDSTLKIQPAKLEDSAVYLCASTSPDTGTYEQYFGPGTRLTVT.

This clonotype was detected only a few times. The rearrangement joins TRBV5-1 to TRBJ2-7; the D gene could be TRBD1 or TRBD2 (5 bases each). The V gene lost 5 bases and the J gene lost 0 bases, with 9 bases spanning the gap. The CDR3 spans 13 residues. Germline CDR1 SGHRS, CDR2 YFSETQ. This chain's CDR3 is CASRGTGSYEQYF. The CDR3 DNA reads TGCGCCAGCAGGGGGACCGGCTCCTACGAGCAGTACTTC.

A few counts support this clonotype. The chain combines TRBV27 with TRBJ2-7; 10 nucleotides match TRBD1. CDR1 is MNHEY and CDR2 is SMNVEV in the germline V gene (reference sequence). The J segment lost 4 bases and the V segment lost 4 bases, leaving 4 bases of the junction unmatched. This CDR3 has 14 amino acids. The CDR3 is CASSYRTGGYEQYF. The CDR3 DNA reads TGTGCCAGCAGTTATCGGACAGGGGGGTACGAGCAGTACTTC.

The V gene is TRBV3-1, the J gene TRBJ1-2; D might be TRBD1 (5 bases). Looked up from germline, CDR1 is LGHDT and CDR2 is YNNKEL (reference sequence). The CDR3 covers 17 residues. V was shortened by 0 bases and J by 2 bases, with 16 bases between the two germline ends. The CDR3 is CASSQDVSTGVNYGYTF. The DNA for the CDR3 is TGTGCCAGCAGCCAAGATGTGAGCACAGGCGTGAACTATGGCTACACCTTC.

This clonotype showed up just a few times. The CDR3 DNA sequence: TGTGCCAGCAGCCCTACCCTAACAGGGGCGAACACTGAAGCTTTCTTT. Protein sequence: CASSPTLTGANTEAFF. The gene calls are TRBV7-9 and TRBJ1-1, with 7 nucleotides matching TRBD1. Unmatched junction bases numbered 10, after V lost 5 bases and J lost 1 base. There are 16 residues in the CDR3. CDR1 SEHNR and CDR2 FQNEAQ come from the germline V gene (reference sequence).

This clonotype was counted between two and nine times. V usage is TRBV2 and J usage is TRBJ2-3; possibly TRBD2 for D (5 bases). The CDR3 sequence is 15 residues long. In germline, CDR1 is SNHLY, CDR2 FYNNEI. The V and J ends lost 5 bases and 0 bases respectively, with 12 bases between them. The CDR3 DNA sequence: TGTGCCAGCAGTCATGGCGGGTCTAGCACAGATACGCAGTATTTT. This codes for CASSHGGSSTDTQYF.

Here the CDR3 reads CASSSQGAENQPQHF. Written as DNA, the CDR3 is TGTGCCAGCAGTTCGCAGGGGGCTGAGAATCAGCCCCAGCATTTT. V is TRBV12-3 or TRBV12-4 and J is TRBJ1-5; 8 nucleotides agree with TRBD1. This CDR3 is 15 amino acids long. The V and J ends lost 4 bases and 4 bases, in that order; junction bases with no gene match: 6.

V usage is TRBV12-3 or TRBV12-4 and J usage is TRBJ2-1, with 7 bases that match TRBD1. V dropped 5 bases and J dropped 2; count of bases not matched to a gene: 6. The CDR3 totals 15 residues. The CDR3 DNA follows: TGTGCCAGCAGTCCGGCCCAGGGGGCCTACAATGAGCAGTTCTTC. Translated, it gives CASSPAQGAYNEQFF.

The chain combines TRBV20-1 with TRBJ1-6; the D is unclear. The CDR3 contains 15 residues. Germline CDR1 and CDR2: DFQATT and SNEGSKA (reference sequence). The germline V and J ends were trimmed by 3 bases and 9 bases, with 18 bases remaining between them. CDR3 coding DNA: TGCAGTGCTAGCCCTTTGAGGGATCTTGTTTCACCCCTCCACTTT. Translating gives CSASPLRDLVSPLHF.

The chain links TRBV5-6 to TRBJ2-2; TRBD1 agrees at 10 bases. V shed 1 base, J shed 6 bases, and the junction held 3 bases outside the gene matches. The CDR3 has 15 amino acids. CDR1 and CDR2 from the germline V gene are SGHDT and YYEEEE. In DNA form, the CDR3 reads TGTGCCAGCAGCTTGCCCGGGACAGGGGCCGGGGAGCTGTTTTTT. Translation gives CASSLPGTGAGELFF.

The chain links TRBV11-2 to TRBJ2-5; maybe TRBD2 (5 bases). The CDR3 consists of 16 residues. V lost 4 bases, J lost 2 bases, and 17 bases lay in between. Per germline, CDR1 SGHAT and CDR2 FQNNGV. The CDR3 sequence is CASSSDREGPQETQYF. The CDR3 bases are TGTGCCAGCAGCTCCGACCGGGAAGGGCCACAAGAGACCCAGTACTTC.

The chain couples TRBV9 to TRBJ2-2; 9 bases line up with TRBD1. The V gene end was trimmed by 7 bases and the J gene end by 1 base; junction bases not matched to a gene: 2. This CDR3 contains 14 residues. The germline CDR1 and CDR2 sequences are SGDLS and YYNGEE. The CDR3 DNA sequence: TGTGCCAGCGGGACAGGGTGGAACACCGGGGAGCTGTTTTTT. Translated: CASGTGWNTGELFF.

This clonotype appeared a few times. V and J are TRBV10-3 and TRBJ2-2, with TRBD2 matching 9 bases. The V gene's germline CDR1 is ENHRY and CDR2 SYGVKD. This CDR3 comprises 16 residues. V lost 0 bases to trimming and J lost 3 bases; unmatched junction nucleotides: 2. The CDR3 coding sequence is TGTGCCATCAGTGAGTCGAGCGGGAGGTACACCGGGGAGCTGTTTTTT. This sequence encodes CAISESSGRYTGELFF.

The genes are TRBV4-2 and TRBJ2-7; 8 positions match TRBD2. CDR3 length: 16 residues. The germline V gene encodes CDR1 LGHNA and CDR2 YNFKEQ. V trimming: 0 bases; J trimming: 6 bases; junction bases outside the gene matches: 10. The CDR3 spells CASSQEVAGGSLEQYF. For the CDR3, the DNA is TGTGCCAGCAGCCAAGAAGTGGCGGGAGGTTCCCTCGAGCAGTACTTC.

This chain connects TRBV15 to TRBJ2-1; D is unresolved. The CDR3 sequence is 13 residues long. Trimming cost V 4 bases and J 10 bases, with 14 bases left between them. The germline V gene has CDR1 LNHNV and CDR2 YYDKDF (reference sequence). The CDR3: CATSTRSGEEQFF. The CDR3 DNA is TGTGCCACCAGCACCAGATCGGGCGAGGAGCAGTTCTTC.

This clonotype was picked up a small number of times. The chain recombines TRBV28 with TRBJ2-7; D gene ambiguous. The V end was cut by 3 bases, the J end by 1 base, with 16 bases between. From germline, CDR1 is MDHEN and CDR2 SYDVKM. The CDR3 has 16 amino acids. The CDR3 loop is CASSFNLAAFSYEQYF. The CDR3 DNA reads TGTGCCAGCAGTTTTAATTTGGCAGCATTTTCCTACGAGCAGTACTTC.

This sequence joins TRBV27 and TRBJ2-5; 7 bases map to TRBD1. J was trimmed by 4 bases and V by 2 bases; bases with no gene match: 7. Germline V gene sequence: CDR1 MNHEY, CDR2 SMNVEV (reference sequence). The CDR3 length is 15 residues. The CDR3 reads CASSLGLPGGETQYF. In DNA, the CDR3 is TGTGCCAGCAGTTTAGGTCTCCCAGGGGGAGAGACCCAGTACTTC.

In this sample, this clonotype turned up many times. CDR3 nucleotide sequence: TGTGCCAGCAGCTTAGCTCCGGGTCCTCTCAATGAGCAGTTCTTC. Protein: CASSLAPGPLNEQFF. V and J are TRBV7-8 and TRBJ2-1; no clear D gene. This CDR3 spans 15 amino acids. From germline, CDR1 is SGHVS and CDR2 FQNEAQ. V was shortened by 0 bases and J by 6 bases, with 12 bases between the two germline ends.

This clonotype was detected many times. This chain uses TRBV5-1 with TRBJ1-2, with 9 bases matching TRBD1. The germline CDR1 and CDR2 sequences are SGHRS and YFSETQ. This CDR3 spans 16 amino acids. Losses at the gene ends were 4 bases for V and 1 base for J; bases not matched to a gene: 8. The CDR3 bases are TGCGCCAGCAGCCCGGGACAGGGCGGGGTTAACTATGGCTACACCTTC. Translated: CASSPGQGGVNYGYTF.